This TCR beta chain emerged from a study of tumor-infiltrating lymphocytes in localized non-small cell lung cancer. Study overall: Tumor tissue and non-adjacent uninvolved lung came from each patient. Study observations and caveats: T-cell fraction did not differ between immunotypes IM1 and IM2. Different pieces of the same tissue went to different assays, confounding technical variation with intratumor heterogeneity.

Regarding this clone: No antigen is known for it.

The method was immunoSEQ multiplex PCR; TCRdb's version includes in-frame clones alone and lacks a portion of them. The table has some 9,000 clones, approximately 64% seen once; the top ten hold about 9.4%. V lost 4 bases to trimming and J lost 4 bases, with 21 bases between them. CDR1 SGHDN and CDR2 FVKESK come from the germline V gene. This CDR3 has 17 amino acids. This TCR derives from a human donor with non-small cell lung cancer. Sequenced input: uninvolved lung tissue not adjacent to the tumor. The gene calls are TRBV14 and TRBJ2-3; no clear D. The CDR3 sequence is CASSLRSRVDTADTQYF. The CDR3 coding sequence is TGTGCCAGCAGCCTGCGATCACGGGTTGATACGGCAGATACGCAGTATTTT.